The source of this T cell receptor beta chain is a study of T-cell memory formation after mild COVID-19. This clonotype has a handful of counts. Trimming stripped 2 bases from V and 5 bases from J, with 6 bases between. The CDR3 runs 12 residues. Germline V gene lookup returns CDR1 LGHDT and CDR2 YNNKEL (reference sequence). TCRdb used MiXCR to reprocess the 5' RACE reads, holding one entry per CDR3 protein. The sample includes around 140,000 distinct CDR3 sequences, roughly 21% of them seen just once. The TCR comes from an adult woman who had mild COVID-19 (a few samples of this study predate the infection). Cell type and time point are not known. Source material: PBMCs or a T cell subset sorted from them (not recorded which). The chain joins TRBV3-1 to TRBJ1-1; D gene unclear. The CDR3 here is CASSQTGTEAFF. The CDR3 DNA sequence: TGTGCCAGCAGCCAAACCGGGACTGAAGCTTTCTTT. Drawing the rest from reference TRBV3-1 and TRBJ1-1, the complete variable domain is DTAVSQTPKYLVTQMGNDKSIKCEQNLGHDTMYWYKQDSKKFLKIMFSYNNKELIINETVPNRFSPKSPDKAHLNLHINSLELGDSAVYFCASSQTGTEAFFGQGTRLTVV.